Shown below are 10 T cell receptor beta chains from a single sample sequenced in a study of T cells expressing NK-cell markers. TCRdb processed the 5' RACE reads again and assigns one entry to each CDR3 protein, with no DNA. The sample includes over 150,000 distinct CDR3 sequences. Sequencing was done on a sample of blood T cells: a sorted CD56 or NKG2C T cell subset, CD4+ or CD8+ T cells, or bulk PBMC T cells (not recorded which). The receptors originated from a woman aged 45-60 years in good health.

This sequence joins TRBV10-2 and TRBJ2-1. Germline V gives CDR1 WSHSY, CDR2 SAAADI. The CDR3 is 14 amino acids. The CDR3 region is CASNGRGSYNEQFF.

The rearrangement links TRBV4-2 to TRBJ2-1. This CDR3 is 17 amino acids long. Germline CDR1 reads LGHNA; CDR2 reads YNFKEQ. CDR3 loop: CASSQAFVMRSYNEQFF.

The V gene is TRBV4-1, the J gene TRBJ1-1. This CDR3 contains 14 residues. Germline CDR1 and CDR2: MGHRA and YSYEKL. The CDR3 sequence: CASSQDPTSTEAFF.

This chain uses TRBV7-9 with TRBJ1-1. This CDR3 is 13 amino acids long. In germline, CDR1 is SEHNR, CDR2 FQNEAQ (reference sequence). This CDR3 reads CASSLVSSTEAFF.

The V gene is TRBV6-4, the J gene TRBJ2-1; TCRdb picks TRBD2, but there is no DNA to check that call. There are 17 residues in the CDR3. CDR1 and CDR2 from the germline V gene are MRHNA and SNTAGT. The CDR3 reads CASSDSTSGSSYNEQFF.

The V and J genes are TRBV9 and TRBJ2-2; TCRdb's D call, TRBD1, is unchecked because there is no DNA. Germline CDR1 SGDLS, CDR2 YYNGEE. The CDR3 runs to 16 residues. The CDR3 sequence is CASSVSTGTNTGELFF. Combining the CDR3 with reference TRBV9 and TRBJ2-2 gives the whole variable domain DSGVTQTPKHLITATGQRVTLRCSPRSGDLSVYWYQQSLDQGLQFLIQYYNGEERAKGNILERFSAQQFPDLHSELNLSSLELGDSALYFCASSVSTGTNTGELFFGEGSRLTVL.

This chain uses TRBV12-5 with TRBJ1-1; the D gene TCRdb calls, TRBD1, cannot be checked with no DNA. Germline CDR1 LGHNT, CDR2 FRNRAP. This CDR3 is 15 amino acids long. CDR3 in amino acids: CASGPGQGMNTEAFF.

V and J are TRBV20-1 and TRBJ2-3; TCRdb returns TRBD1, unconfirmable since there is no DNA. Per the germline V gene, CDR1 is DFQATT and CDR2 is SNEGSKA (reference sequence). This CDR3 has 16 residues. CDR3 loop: CSAPRAGQGPTGQQYF.

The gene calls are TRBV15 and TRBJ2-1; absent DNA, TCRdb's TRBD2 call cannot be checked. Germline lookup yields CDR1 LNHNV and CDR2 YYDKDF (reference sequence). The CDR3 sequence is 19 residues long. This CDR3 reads CATSRDKIPTSGGSNEQFF.

CDR3 amino acids: CSVDLGILQGEAFF. V is TRBV29-1 and J is TRBJ1-1; there is no DNA to check the TCRdb D call of TRBD1. In germline, CDR1 is SQVTM, CDR2 ANQGSEA. This CDR3 contains 14 residues.